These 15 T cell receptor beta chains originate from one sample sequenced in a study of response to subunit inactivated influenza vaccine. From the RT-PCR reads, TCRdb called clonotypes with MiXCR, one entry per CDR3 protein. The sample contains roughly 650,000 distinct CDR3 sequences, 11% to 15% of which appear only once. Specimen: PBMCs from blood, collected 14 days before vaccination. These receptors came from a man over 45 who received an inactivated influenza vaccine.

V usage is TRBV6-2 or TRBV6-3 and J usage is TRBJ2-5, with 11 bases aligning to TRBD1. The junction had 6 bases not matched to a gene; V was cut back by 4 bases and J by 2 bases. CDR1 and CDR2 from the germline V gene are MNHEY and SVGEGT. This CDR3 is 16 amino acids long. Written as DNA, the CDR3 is TGTGCCAGCAGTTTTCCCGGGACAGGGGGGCAAGAGACCCAGTACTTC. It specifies CASSFPGTGGQETQYF.

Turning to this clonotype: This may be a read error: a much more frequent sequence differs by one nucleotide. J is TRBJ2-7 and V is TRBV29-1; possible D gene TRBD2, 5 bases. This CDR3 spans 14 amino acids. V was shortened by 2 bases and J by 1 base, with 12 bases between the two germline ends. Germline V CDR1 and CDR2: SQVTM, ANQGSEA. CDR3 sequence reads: CSVETHPGSYEQYF. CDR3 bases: TGCAGCGTTGAAACACACCCGGGATCCTACGAGCAGTACTTC.

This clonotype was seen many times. CDR3 amino acids: CASSNSGRAADTQYF. As DNA, the CDR3 is TGTGCCAGCAGTAATAGCGGGAGGGCGGCAGATACGCAGTATTTT. This chain links TRBV9 with TRBJ2-3; TRBD2 aligns across 11 bases. Germline trimming cut 5 bases from V and 4 bases from J; bases unmatched to any gene: 6. CDR3 size: 15 residues. Germline lookup yields CDR1 SGDLS and CDR2 YYNGEE.

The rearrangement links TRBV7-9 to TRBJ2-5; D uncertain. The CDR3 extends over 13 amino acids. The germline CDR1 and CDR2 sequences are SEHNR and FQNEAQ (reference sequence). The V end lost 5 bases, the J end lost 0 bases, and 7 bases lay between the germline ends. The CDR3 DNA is TGTGCCAGCAGCCCTAGAAACCAAGAGACCCAGTACTTC. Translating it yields CASSPRNQETQYF.

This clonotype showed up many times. DNA for the CDR3: TGTGCCAGCAGTATAGCGGGAGGGTCCTACAATGAGCAGTTCTTC. Amino acids: CASSIAGGSYNEQFF. The rearrangement uses TRBV7-2 and TRBJ2-1; 11 bases agree with TRBD2. Unmatched junction bases numbered 2, after V lost 6 bases and J lost 1 base. The CDR3 length is 15 residues. Per the germline V gene, CDR1 is SGHTA and CDR2 is FQGNSA.

The DNA for the CDR3 is TGTGCCAGCAGTTACTCAGCGTCGGTGGCTAATCAAGAGACCCAGTACTTC. This gives the protein CASSYSASVANQETQYF. This chain connects TRBV6-2 or TRBV6-3 to TRBJ2-5; D unresolved. Looked up from germline, CDR1 is MNHEY and CDR2 is SVGEGT. CDR3 length: 17 amino acids. V lost 0 bases, J lost 2 bases, and 16 bases lay in between.

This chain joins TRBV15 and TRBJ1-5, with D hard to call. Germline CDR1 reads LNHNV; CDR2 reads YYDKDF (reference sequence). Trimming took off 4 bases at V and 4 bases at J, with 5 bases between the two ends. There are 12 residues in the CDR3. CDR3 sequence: CATSKTNQPQHF. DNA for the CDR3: TGTGCCACCAGCAAGACGAATCAGCCCCAGCATTTT. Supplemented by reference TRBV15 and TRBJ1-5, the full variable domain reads DAMVIQNPRYQVTQFGKPVTLSCSQTLNHNVMYWYQQKSSQAPKLLFHYYDKDFNNEADTPDNFQSRRPNTSFCFLDIRSPGLGDTAMYLCATSKTNQPQHFGDGTRLSIL.

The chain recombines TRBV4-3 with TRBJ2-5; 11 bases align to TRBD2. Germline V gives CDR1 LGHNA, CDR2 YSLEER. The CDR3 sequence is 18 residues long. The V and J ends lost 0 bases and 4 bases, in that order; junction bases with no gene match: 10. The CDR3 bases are TGCGCCAGCAGCCAAGAAGGTTTCACTAGCGGGAGAGCAGAGACCCAGTACTTC. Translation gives CASSQEGFTSGRAETQYF.

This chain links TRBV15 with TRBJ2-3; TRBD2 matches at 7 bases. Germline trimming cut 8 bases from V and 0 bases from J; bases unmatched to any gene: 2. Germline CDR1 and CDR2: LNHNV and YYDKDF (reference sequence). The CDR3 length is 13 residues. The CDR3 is CATGTTSTDTQYF. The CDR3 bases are TGTGCCACCGGGACTACAAGCACAGATACGCAGTATTTT.

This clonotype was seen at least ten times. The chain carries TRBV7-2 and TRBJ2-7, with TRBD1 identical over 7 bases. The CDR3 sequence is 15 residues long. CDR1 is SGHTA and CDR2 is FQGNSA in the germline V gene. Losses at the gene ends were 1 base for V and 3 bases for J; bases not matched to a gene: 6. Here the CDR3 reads CASSLVGQKNYEQYF. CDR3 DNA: TGTGCCAGCAGCTTAGTGGGACAGAAAAACTACGAGCAGTACTTC.

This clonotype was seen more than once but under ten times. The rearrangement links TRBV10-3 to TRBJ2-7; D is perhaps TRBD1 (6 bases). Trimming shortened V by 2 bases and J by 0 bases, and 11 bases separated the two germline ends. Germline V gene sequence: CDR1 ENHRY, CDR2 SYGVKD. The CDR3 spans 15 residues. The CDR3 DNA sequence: TGTGCCATCAGTGAGATAGGACAGAGCTCCTACGAGCAGTACTTC. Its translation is CAISEIGQSSYEQYF.

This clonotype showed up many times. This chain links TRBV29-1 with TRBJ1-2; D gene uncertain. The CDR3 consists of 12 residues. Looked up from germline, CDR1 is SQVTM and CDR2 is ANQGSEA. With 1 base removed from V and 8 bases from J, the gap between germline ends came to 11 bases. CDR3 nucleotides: TGCAGCGTTGAAGTTATGGATGGGGGCTACACCTTC. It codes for CSVEVMDGGYTF.

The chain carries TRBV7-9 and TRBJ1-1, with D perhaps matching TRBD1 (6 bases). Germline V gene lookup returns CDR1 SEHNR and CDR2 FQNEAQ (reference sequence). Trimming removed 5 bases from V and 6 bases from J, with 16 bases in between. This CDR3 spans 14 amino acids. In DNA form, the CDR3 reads TGTGCCAGCAGCACCACAGGGATGAGGGCTGAAGCTTTCTTT. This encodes CASSTTGMRAEAFF. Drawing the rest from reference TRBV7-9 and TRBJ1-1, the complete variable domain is DTGVSQNPRHKITKRGQNVTFRCDPISEHNRLYWYRQTLGQGPEFLTYFQNEAQLEKSRLLSDRFSAERPKGSFSTLEIQRTEQGDSAMYLCASSTTGMRAEAFFGQGTRLTVV.

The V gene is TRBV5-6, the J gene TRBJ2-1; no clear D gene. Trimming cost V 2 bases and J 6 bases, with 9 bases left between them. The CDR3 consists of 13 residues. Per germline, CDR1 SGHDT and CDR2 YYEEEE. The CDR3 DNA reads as TGTGCCAGCAGCTTCCCGACCGTCAATGAGCAGTTCTTC. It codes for CASSFPTVNEQFF.

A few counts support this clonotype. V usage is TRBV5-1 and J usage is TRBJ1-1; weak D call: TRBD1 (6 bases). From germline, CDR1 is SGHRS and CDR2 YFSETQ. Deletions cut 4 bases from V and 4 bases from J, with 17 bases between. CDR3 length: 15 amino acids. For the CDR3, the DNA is TGCGCCAGCAGCCCTCAGGAGGGGGTGGGCACTGAAGCTTTCTTT. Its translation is CASSPQEGVGTEAFF.